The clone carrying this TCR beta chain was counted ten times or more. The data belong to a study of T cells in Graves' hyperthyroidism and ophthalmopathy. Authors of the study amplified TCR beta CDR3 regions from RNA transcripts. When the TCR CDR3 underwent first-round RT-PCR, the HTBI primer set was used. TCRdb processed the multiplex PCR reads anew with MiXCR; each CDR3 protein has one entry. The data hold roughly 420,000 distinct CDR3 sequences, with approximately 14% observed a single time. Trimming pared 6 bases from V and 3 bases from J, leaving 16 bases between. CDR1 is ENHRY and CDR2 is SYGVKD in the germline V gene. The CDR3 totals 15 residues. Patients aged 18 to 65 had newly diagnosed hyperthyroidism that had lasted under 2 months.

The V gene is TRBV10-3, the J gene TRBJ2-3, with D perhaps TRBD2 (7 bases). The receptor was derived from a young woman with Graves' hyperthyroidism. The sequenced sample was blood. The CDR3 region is CAISPGGRGTDTQYF. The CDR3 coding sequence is TGTGCCATCAGCCCGGGGGGCCGAGGAACAGATACGCAGTATTTT.